This TCR beta chain is from a study of T cell repertoires in cytomegalovirus infection. Study-wide background: Recently identified HLA-C-restricted and well-studied HLA-B-restricted CMV epitopes were used. Study findings and constraints: Public TCR beta family frequency separated CMV-and-HLA carriers, including in an independent cohort. The response measured ex vivo was dominated by TCR beta clonotypes (HLA-C-restricted and CMV-specific).

Worth noting for this clonotype: What it recognizes is unknown.

TCRdb re-called the reads with MiXCR, one entry per CDR3 protein. The sample includes roughly 860,000 distinct CDR3 sequences, about 30% of them seen just once. Germline lookup yields CDR1 SQVTM and CDR2 ANQGSEA. The CDR3 is 13 amino acids. Trimming removed 2 bases at V and 2 bases at J, with 10 bases between. The genes are TRBV29-1 and TRBJ2-7, with a tentative D call TRBD2 (6 bases). The receptor was derived from a human donor in good health (CMV status not recorded). Some clones in this sample may be carry-over from other donors' samples. Source: cultured CD8+ T cells from PBMCs, taken from culture after CMV antigen stimulation. The CDR3 bases are TGCAGCGTTGAACAGCGGGTACCCTACGAGCAGTACTTC. Amino acid sequence: CSVEQRVPYEQYF.